A selection of T cell receptor beta chains follows, all from one sample in a study of T cell responses to AZD1222 COVID-19 vaccine. Sequencing was performed with immunoSEQ multiplex PCR; in TCRdb, only in-frame clones are kept and a portion is missing. The data hold 15,000 to 20,000 clones, with 85% to 90% observed a single time. The material was peripheral blood, obtained 28 days after the second AZD1222 dose. Receptors originate from an adult who received the AZD1222 COVID-19 vaccine. Each CDR3 is given with its conserved first and last residue. Each record gives: CDR3 protein, CDR3 DNA, V gene, clone size, J gene, CDR3 length, D gene. D genes are given only for firm matches. A row's size may be missing; if present it is once, few, many or a size class.

CDR3: CASRMGQAAYNEQFF
DNA: TGTGCCAGCAGAATGGGACAGGCAGCCTACAATGAGCAGTTCTTC
V: TRBV2
size: NA
J: TRBJ2-1
length: 15
D: TRBD1

CDR3: CASSLGAGVAGNTIYF
DNA: TGTGCCAGCAGCTTGGGAGCGGGGGTTGCTGGAAACACCATATATTTT
V: TRBV5-6
size: NA
J: TRBJ1-3
length: 16
D: NA

CDR3: CASSSTGSYNSPLHF
DNA: TGTGCCAGCAGTTCGACAGGAAGCTATAATTCACCCCTCCACTTT
V: TRBV27
size: NA
J: TRBJ1-6
length: 15
D: NA

CDR3: CASSPTGLNTEAFF
DNA: TGCGCCAGCAGCCCGACAGGGCTGAACACTGAAGCTTTCTTT
V: TRBV5-1
size: NA
J: TRBJ1-1
length: 14
D: TRBD1

CDR3: CSASPGRGTDTQYF
DNA: TGCAGTGCTAGTCCGGGGAGGGGCACAGATACGCAGTATTTT
V: TRBV20-1
size: NA
J: TRBJ2-3
length: 14
D: TRBD2

CDR3: CASSLVVGNRPDRGRTEAFF
DNA: TGTGCCAGCAGCTTAGTGGTCGGGAACAGACCGGACAGGGGGCGGACTGAAGCTTTCTTT
V: TRBV7-6
size: NA
J: TRBJ1-1
length: 20
D: TRBD1

CDR3: CASSSRNQPQHF
DNA: TGTGCCAGTAGTTCAAGGAATCAGCCCCAGCATTTT
V: TRBV19
size: NA
J: TRBJ1-5
length: 12
D: NA

CDR3: CSAQGDGYTF
DNA: TGCAGCGCCCAGGGGGATGGCTACACCTTC
V: TRBV29-1
size: NA
J: TRBJ1-2
length: 10
D: TRBD1

CDR3: CASSPQGRSTDTQYF
DNA: TGTGCCAGCTCCCCACAGGGAAGAAGCACAGATACGCAGTATTTT
V: TRBV18
size: NA
J: TRBJ2-3
length: 15
D: NA

CDR3: CASSLLAGGQQRDEQFF
DNA: TGTGCCAGTAGCCTTCTAGCGGGGGGCCAACAGAGGGATGAGCAGTTCTTC
V: TRBV19
size: NA
J: TRBJ2-1
length: 17
D: TRBD2

CDR3: CASSSPTGGQETQYF
DNA: TGTGCCAGCAGTTCCCCGACAGGGGGCCAAGAGACCCAGTACTTC
V: TRBV28
size: NA
J: TRBJ2-5
length: 15
D: TRBD1

CDR3: CASSTRRTSGGDTQYF
DNA: TGTGCCAGTAGTACCCGACGGACTAGCGGGGGGGATACGCAGTATTTT
V: TRBV19
size: NA
J: TRBJ2-3
length: 16
D: TRBD2

CDR3: CASSLWYNEQFF
DNA: TGTGCCAGCAGCTTATGGTACAATGAGCAGTTCTTC
V: TRBV11-1
size: NA
J: TRBJ2-1
length: 12
D: NA

CDR3: CASSRTGATNTGELFF
DNA: TGTGCCAGCAGCAGAACAGGAGCCACTAACACCGGGGAGCTGTTTTTT
V: TRBV5-5
size: NA
J: TRBJ2-2
length: 16
D: NA

CDR3: CASSPWQGGTEAFF
DNA: TGTGCCAGCTCACCGTGGCAGGGGGGCACTGAAGCTTTCTTT
V: TRBV18
size: NA
J: TRBJ1-1
length: 14
D: TRBD1

CDR3: CASSLVRLAGVYEQYF
DNA: TGTGCCAGCAGCTTAGTGAGGCTAGCGGGAGTCTACGAGCAGTACTTC
V: TRBV7-4
size: NA
J: TRBJ2-7
length: 16
D: TRBD2

CDR3: CASSLYGQGTNQPQHF
DNA: TGTGCCAGCAGTTTATATGGACAGGGTACTAATCAGCCCCAGCATTTT
V: TRBV28
size: NA
J: TRBJ1-5
length: 16
D: TRBD1

CDR3: CASSLVGGGDYGYTF
DNA: TGTGCCAGCAGCTTGGTAGGCGGGGGAGACTATGGCTACACCTTC
V: TRBV6-5
size: NA
J: TRBJ1-2
length: 15
D: NA

CDR3: CASSLAVNEQFF
DNA: TGTGCCAGCAGCTTGGCTGTCAATGAGCAGTTCTTC
V: TRBV5-4
size: NA
J: TRBJ2-1
length: 12
D: NA

CDR3: CASSADGSSYNSPLHF
DNA: TGTGCCAGCAGCGCCGACGGGAGCTCCTATAATTCACCCCTCCACTTT
V: TRBV9
size: once
J: TRBJ1-6
length: 16
D: NA

CDR3: CASSSPHSEQFF
DNA: TGTGCCAGCAGCTCACCACACAGTGAGCAGTTCTTC
V: TRBV7-3
size: NA
J: TRBJ2-1
length: 12
D: NA

CDR3: CASSTGRLSYEQYF
DNA: TGCGCCAGCAGCACAGGGCGACTATCCTACGAGCAGTACTTC
V: TRBV5-1
size: NA
J: TRBJ2-7
length: 14
D: NA

CDR3: CASSLAGSTAYF
DNA: TGTGCCAGCAGCTTAGCAGGCTCGACTGCTTACTTC
V: TRBV7-2
size: NA
J: TRBJ2-7
length: 12
D: NA

CDR3: CASSISQGSNQPQHF
DNA: TGTGCCAGTAGTATATCGCAGGGTAGCAATCAGCCCCAGCATTTT
V: TRBV19
size: NA
J: TRBJ1-5
length: 15
D: NA

CDR3: CASSEVTVAKNIQYF
DNA: TGTGCCAGCAGTGAAGTTACAGTAGCCAAAAACATTCAGTACTTC
V: TRBV6-1
size: NA
J: TRBJ2-4
length: 15
D: NA

CDR3: CASSLLPGGNQPQHF
DNA: TGCGCCAGCAGCTTGTTACCAGGGGGAAATCAGCCCCAGCATTTT
V: TRBV5-1
size: NA
J: TRBJ1-5
length: 15
D: TRBD1

CDR3: CASRYGGVVGGNEQFF
DNA: TGTGCCAGCCGTTATGGCGGGGTAGTGGGCGGCAATGAGCAGTTCTTC
V: TRBV27
size: once
J: TRBJ2-1
length: 16
D: NA

CDR3: CASSQDSGGPQETQYF
DNA: TGTGCCAGCAGCCAAGATAGTGGGGGGCCCCAAGAGACCCAGTACTTC
V: TRBV4-2
size: once
J: TRBJ2-5
length: 16
D: NA

CDR3: CASSNLGDYQETQYF
DNA: TGTGCCAGCAGCAATCTTGGGGACTACCAAGAGACCCAGTACTTC
V: TRBV9
size: NA
J: TRBJ2-5
length: 15
D: NA

CDR3: CASSLASQNYGYTF
DNA: TGCGCCAGCAGCTTGGCCTCGCAGAACTATGGCTACACCTTC
V: TRBV5-1
size: NA
J: TRBJ1-2
length: 14
D: NA

CDR3: CASSVGPGDSISSPLHF
DNA: TGTGCCAGCAGCGTAGGTCCCGGGGACTCCATTAGTTCACCCCTCCACTTT
V: TRBV9
size: NA
J: TRBJ1-6
length: 17
D: NA

CDR3: CASSLFVNTEAFF
DNA: TGCGCCAGCAGCTTGTTTGTGAACACTGAAGCTTTCTTT
V: TRBV5-1
size: once
J: TRBJ1-1
length: 13
D: NA

CDR3: CASRRPGTGGEGGELFF
DNA: TGTGCCAGCAGACGACCTGGGACAGGGGGCGAGGGCGGGGAGCTGTTTTTT
V: TRBV28
size: NA
J: TRBJ2-2
length: 17
D: TRBD1

CDR3: CASSEQPRSYNEQFF
DNA: TGTGCCAGCAGTGAACAGCCGAGATCCTACAATGAGCAGTTCTTC
V: TRBV2
size: NA
J: TRBJ2-1
length: 15
D: NA

CDR3: CASSSRDRIENSPLHF
DNA: TGTGCCAGCAGTTCACGGGACCGTATAGAGAATTCACCCCTCCACTTT
V: TRBV28
size: NA
J: TRBJ1-6
length: 16
D: NA

CDR3: CASNKGQGFEKLFF
DNA: TGTGCCAGCAACAAAGGACAGGGGTTTGAAAAACTGTTTTTT
V: TRBV6-6
size: once
J: TRBJ1-4
length: 14
D: TRBD1

CDR3: CASSLGVGTRPRPQYF
DNA: TGTGCCAGCAGCTTAGGCGTGGGGACTAGACCTAGGCCGCAGTATTTT
V: TRBV7-9
size: NA
J: TRBJ2-3
length: 16
D: TRBD2

CDR3: CSVEGGLAGPGTDTQYF
DNA: TGCAGCGTTGAAGGGGGCCTAGCAGGGCCAGGCACAGATACGCAGTATTTT
V: TRBV29-1
size: few
J: TRBJ2-3
length: 17
D: NA

CDR3: CAWSVGLTGELFF
DNA: TGTGCCTGGAGTGTGGGACTCACCGGGGAGCTGTTTTTT
V: TRBV30
size: NA
J: TRBJ2-2
length: 13
D: NA

CDR3: CASSWTSEQETQYF
DNA: TGTGCCAGCAGCTGGACTAGCGAACAAGAGACCCAGTACTTC
V: TRBV6-5
size: few
J: TRBJ2-5
length: 14
D: TRBD2

CDR3: CASSQEWQGTEAFF
DNA: TGTGCCAGCAGCCAAGAATGGCAGGGCACTGAAGCTTTCTTT
V: TRBV14
size: NA
J: TRBJ1-1
length: 14
D: NA

CDR3: CASSVVSSDGKQFF
DNA: TGTGCCAGCAGCGTCGTGTCCTCGGACGGTAAGCAGTTCTTC
V: TRBV9
size: NA
J: TRBJ2-1
length: 14
D: NA

CDR3: CASSVEQGSSYEQYF
DNA: TGCGCCAGCAGCGTGGAACAGGGGAGCTCCTACGAGCAGTACTTC
V: TRBV5-1
size: NA
J: TRBJ2-7
length: 15
D: TRBD1

CDR3: CAWSGTGTSKETQYF
DNA: TGTGCCTGGAGCGGTACCGGGACTAGCAAAGAGACCCAGTACTTC
V: TRBV30
size: NA
J: TRBJ2-5
length: 15
D: TRBD2

CDR3: CAWSPGLAAETQYF
DNA: TGTGCCTGGAGCCCGGGACTAGCGGCAGAGACCCAGTACTTC
V: TRBV30
size: NA
J: TRBJ2-5
length: 14
D: TRBD2

CDR3: CASYSFTSNQPQHF
DNA: TGTGCCAGTTACTCGTTTACGAGCAATCAGCCCCAGCATTTT
V: TRBV19
size: NA
J: TRBJ1-5
length: 14
D: NA

CDR3: CASSSVSSYEQYF
DNA: TGTGCCAGCAGCTCGGTCAGCTCCTACGAGCAGTACTTC
V: TRBV11-2
size: NA
J: TRBJ2-7
length: 13
D: NA

CDR3: CASSPRVLGNQPQHF
DNA: TGTGCCAGCAGTCCCAGGGTTTTAGGCAATCAGCCCCAGCATTTT
V: TRBV27
size: NA
J: TRBJ1-5
length: 15
D: NA

CDR3: CASTRRLNTEAFF
DNA: TGTGCCAGCACCCGTCGTTTGAACACTGAAGCTTTCTTT
V: TRBV6-5
size: NA
J: TRBJ1-1
length: 13
D: NA

CDR3: CASRGQIQSSGNTIYF
DNA: TGTGCCAGCAGAGGTCAAATACAGAGCTCTGGAAACACCATATATTTT
V: TRBV7-9
size: NA
J: TRBJ1-3
length: 16
D: NA

CDR3: CASSLQGAGGYTF
DNA: TGTGCCAGCAGTTTGCAGGGGGCAGGCGGCTACACCTTC
V: TRBV12-3/TRBV12-4
size: NA
J: TRBJ1-2
length: 13
D: TRBD1

CDR3: CASSFGLAGNNEQFF
DNA: TGTGCCAGCAGCTTTGGACTAGCGGGAAACAATGAGCAGTTCTTC
V: TRBV5-6
size: NA
J: TRBJ2-1
length: 15
D: TRBD2

CDR3: CASSLQGKNTEAFF
DNA: TGTGCCAGCAGTTTACAGGGCAAGAACACTGAAGCTTTCTTT
V: TRBV5-6
size: NA
J: TRBJ1-1
length: 14
D: NA

CDR3: CASRGQGQDGYTF
DNA: TGTGCCAGCCGGGGGCAGGGACAGGATGGCTACACCTTC
V: TRBV11-2
size: few
J: TRBJ1-2
length: 13
D: TRBD1